This T cell receptor beta chain was identified during a study of CD8+ T cells in alopecia areata. Study-level points and caveats: Although TCR sharing was seen in mice, sharing across patients was less clear, possibly for HLA-related reasons. Clonality was higher in lesional than normal scalp, especially in alopecia totalis/universalis.

CDR1 is SGHDT, CDR2 YYEEEE, per germline. V lost 3 bases and J lost 8; bases outside the gene matches: 4. The CDR3 runs to 12 residues. A FACSAria was used to sort CD4+ and CD8+ T cells. These cells came from PBMCs. Extracted from the samples, RNA was reverse transcribed into cDNA to serve as the sequencing template. Clones were read by immunoSEQ multiplex PCR, and TCRdb kept only the in-frame ones, dropping some. The sample holds some 180,000 clones, around 50% seen once. Concerning this clone itself: Its specificity is not known.

The rearrangement uses TRBV5-6 and TRBJ1-2; 7 nucleotides line up with TRBD1. The sequence came from a human donor in good health. Material: CD8+ T cells sorted from blood. CDR3 nucleotides: TGTGCCAGCAGCTCGGGACAGACAGGCTACACCTTC. Its translation is CASSSGQTGYTF.